This T cell receptor beta chain originates from a study of blood T cells in healthy people across ages (dated by TCRdb to between 2015 and 2016). Looking at the study overall: In model experiments, template switching captured about one uniquely barcoded TCR beta cDNA molecule for every two T cells. The study measured age-related changes in TCR beta repertoire diversity using deep sequencing normalized with unique cDNA molecular identifiers. Using the same blood draw, the study looked at two additional independent replicas of 1 million unique cDNA reads for two donors, one aged 18 to 30 and the other aged 80 or older. Donors were grouped into four age groups: young (average approximately 16 years), middle-aged (less than 40), aged (roughly 67) and long-lived (less than 85). To avoid experimental bias, donors of different ages were spread randomly across the sequencing lanes. Broad study findings and their caveats: A strong correlation was found between observed TCR beta diversity and the percentage of naive T cells measured by flow cytometry. Estimates of total diversity based on one million sequenced T cells were considered lower bounds and underestimates. Since profiling was done on bulk unsorted PBMCs, naive and antigen-experienced compartments could not be conclusively compared. Compared with the aged group, the long-lived group had more naive CD4+ T cells, fewer expanded clones and increased TCR diversity, a pattern suggesting age selection. Because the CMV infection status of the donors was unknown, age-related changes in expanded clonotypes may potentially have been confounded. As age increased, observed TCR beta diversity per million T cells dropped in a roughly linear way, and a significant reduction was already evident by age 40.

Systemically healthy Caucasian individuals from Russia, around 39 in total and aged about 6 to 100 years, were included as donors. Each donor gave approximately 9.4 milliliters of peripheral blood, drawn into EDTA-treated Vacutainer tubes. Ficoll-Paque density-gradient centrifugation was used to isolate PBMCs, with at least 6.5 million obtained per sample. Trizol reagent was used to extract total RNA from PBMCs, with at least 5 micrograms per sample. For every donor, an aliquot of PBMCs went through flow cytometry to measure the percentages of naive CD45RAhigh/CD27high T cells. Details on this clonotype: Its antigen remains undetermined. No base qualities exist here, and no much larger clone lies one base off it.

Library creation used 5' RACE. Data came from an Illumina HiSeq 2500. A second PCR of roughly 6 to 12 cycles was performed with a sample-barcoded 5' primer and a J-beta primer mix. A template-switch 5' adaptor carrying 12 random nucleotides introduced a unique molecular identifier onto each TCR beta cDNA molecule. Each sample yielded at least 3 million CDR3-containing paired-end reads. All of the RNA was converted into first-strand cDNA using the Mint cDNA synthesis kit, with a TRBC-specific oligonucleotide serving as the primer. Following uracil-DNA glycosylase treatment, a first 18-cycle PCR with universal primers M1SS and BC2_uni_R was performed on all cDNA. The study's processing was this. For normalization, 1 million high-quality reads, each with a distinct molecular identifier, were randomly selected from each sample. Instead of being binned into consensus sequences, reads with shared molecular identifiers were discarded. MiTCR, with a Q25 quality threshold and the strictest error-elimination algorithm, was used for CDR3 identification, clonotype clustering and error correction. A nonparametric unseen species model with Euler transformation was used to estimate a lower bound on total TCR beta diversity. TCRdb trimmed the raw reads at Q25, called clones with MiXCR and kept productive beta chains. Every CDR3 protein is listed once, alongside the most common genes and DNA of its rows. Clone size and V and J calls follow TCRdb, not the original study. This sample is represented by about 1.6 million distinct CDR3 sequences; around 35% of them were singletons. Together, the top ten hold 11% of the sample.

From the germline V gene, CDR1 is SQVTM and CDR2 is ANQGSEA. The CDR3 covers 13 residues, taking in both the cysteine and the phenylalanine. Of the read, only the CDR3 DNA is kept; its 39 bases are in frame from base 1. V loses 5 bases of germline sequence and J loses 3 bases, and the interval between the two ends is 13 bases. In this chain, TRBV29-1 is recombined with TRBJ1-1; no confident D gene assignment can be made. The receptor comes from a woman in her 30s in good health. Sequencing input: blood. The base sequence is TGCAGCGTTTACATCGCTTCGGACACTGAAGCTTTCTTT. It is translated as CSVYIASDTEAFF.